This record covers a single T cell receptor (beta chain). Its antigen is unknown. With 0 bases removed from V and 4 bases from J, the gap between germline ends came to 13 bases. The CDR3 is 16 amino acids. Germline-derived CDR1 and CDR2 are DFQATT and SNEGSKA (reference sequence). Unique molecular identifiers were used to barcode this TCRbeta library. In TCRdb, the PCR reads were re-called with MiXCR into one record per CDR3 protein. This table has more than 120,000 distinct CDR3 sequences, about 9% appearing once. This sample is drawn from a study of T-cell reconstitution after alpha-beta-depleted transplantation in children. Overall study results and limits: Once a year had passed after transplant, T-cell counts and diversity came mostly from newly produced T cells.

The V gene is TRBV20-1, the J gene TRBJ2-6; D possibly corresponds to TRBD1 (6 bases). This clonotype was obtained from a female patient aged 2-9 years who had a stem cell transplant for congenital amegakaryocytic thrombocytopenia, so the T cells may come from the graft donor. This specimen consisted of PBMCs, mostly from graft donor cells, obtained 180 days after TCRalphabeta/CD19-depleted stem cell transplant. The CDR3 coding sequence is TGCAGTGCTAGAGATCGTCTCAGGGGCGGGGCCAACGTCCTGACTTTC. Protein product: CSARDRLRGGANVLTF.